A selection of T cell receptor beta chains follows, all from one sample in a study of shared clonotypes between healthy human individuals. Here immunoSEQ multiplex PCR was the method, and the copy in TCRdb shows in-frame clones only, minus some. The data contain over 1.5 million clones, nearly 99% of them singletons. Sequenced material: naive CD4+ T cells sorted from blood. The receptor set was obtained from a man aged 25-45 years in good health. The CDR3 runs from the conserved cysteine through the conserved F or W. A D gene is named only where the DNA matches it firmly. Some rows have no size entry. The others give once, few or many, or a class for an expanded clone.

>TRBV5-1|once|TRBJ2-5|TRBD2
TGCGCCAGCAGCTTAGGGACTAGCGGGATCCAAGAGACCCAGTACTTC
CASSLGTSGIQETQYF
>TRBV4-2|NA|TRBJ1-1|NA
TGTGCCAGCAGCCAGCCCACAGGGTTGGCGAACACTGAAGCTTTCTTT
CASSQPTGLANTEAFF
>TRBV6-1|NA|TRBJ2-1|TRBD2
TGTGCCAGCAGTCAAACTAGCGTTTCCTACAATGAGCAGTTCTTC
CASSQTSVSYNEQFF
>TRBV9|NA|TRBJ2-5|NA
TGTGCCAGCAGCGTAGGGCGAGGGGGAGAGACCCAGTACTTC
CASSVGRGGETQYF
>TRBV27|NA|TRBJ1-1|NA
TGTGCCAGCAACACAAGGTTGAACACTGAAGCTTTCTTT
CASNTRLNTEAFF
>TRBV5-1|NA|TRBJ1-2|NA
TGCGCCAGCAGCTTGGGTTCGCAGGTTCGCGGCTACACCTTC
CASSLGSQVRGYTF
>TRBV18|NA|TRBJ1-1|TRBD1
TGTGCCAGCTCACTACAGGGGGCGAGTACTGAAGCTTTCTTT
CASSLQGASTEAFF
>TRBV7-2|NA|TRBJ2-3|NA
TGTGCCAGCAGCTTAGGCCAGGGACGCCGCGGACCCACAGATACGCAGTATTTT
CASSLGQGRRGPTDTQYF
>TRBV6-5|NA|TRBJ1-2|NA
TGTGCCAGCACGGCAGATAGAATTTCTGGCTACACCTTC
CASTADRISGYTF
>TRBV18|NA|TRBJ1-2|TRBD1
TGTGCCAGCTCTCGACAGGGGGGCACGTCGGCGAGCTACACCTTC
CASSRQGGTSASYTF
>TRBV5-4|NA|TRBJ2-1|NA
TGTGCCAGCGGAGGGCGGGGAGACAATGAGCAGTTCTTC
CASGGRGDNEQFF
>TRBV21-1|NA|TRBJ1-1|NA
TGTGCCAGCAAAAAGGGGGTGGTGAACACTGAAGCTTTCTTT
CASKKGVVNTEAFF
>TRBV30|NA|TRBJ2-1|NA
TGTGCCTGGAGGCGGGTTGAGCAGTTCTTC
CAWRRVEQFF
>TRBV6-5|NA|TRBJ2-7|NA
TGTGCCAGCAGTTCTGAGGGAGAGCAGTACTTC
CASSSEGEQYF
>TRBV18|NA|TRBJ2-5|NA
TGTGCCAGCTCCACCATAAGAGGGGTCGGGGAGACCCAGTACTTC
CASSTIRGVGETQYF
>TRBV7-9|NA|TRBJ2-7|NA
TGTGCCAGCAGCTTCCCTCGGTCCGGGATCCTCTCCTACGAGCAGTACTTC
CASSFPRSGILSYEQYF
>TRBV29-1|NA|TRBJ2-7|TRBD2
TGCAGCGTTGCGGCTTTGCGGGAGGGTACCTACGAGCAGTACTTC
CSVAALREGTYEQYF
>TRBV2|NA|TRBJ2-7|TRBD2
TGTGCCAGCAAGCCTAGCGCCAGCGGGAACGAGCAGTACTTC
CASKPSASGNEQYF
>TRBV5-1|NA|TRBJ2-7|NA
TGCGCCAGCAGCAGGGGACCTCGGGACGAGCAGTACTTC
CASSRGPRDEQYF
>TRBV5-5|NA|TRBJ1-2|NA
TGTGCCAGCAGCCTGACCTACGGAAGACATGGCTACACCTTC
CASSLTYGRHGYTF
>TRBV5-4|NA|TRBJ1-2|TRBD1
TGTGCCAGCAGCGCGAGGACAGGGGGGGACTATGGCTACACCTTC
CASSARTGGDYGYTF
>TRBV6-4|NA|TRBJ1-2|TRBD1
TGTGCCAGCAGTGACTCGTTTTCACCGGGACAGTTCTCGATTTACTATGGCTACACCTTC
CASSDSFSPGQFSIYYGYTF
>TRBV4-3|once|TRBJ2-1|TRBD1
TGCGCCAGCAGCCACCGGACCGGGACAGGGTCGGGCAATGAGCAGTTCTTC
CASSHRTGTGSGNEQFF
>TRBV28|NA|TRBJ2-7|NA
TGTGCCAGCACAGGACGCTACGAGCAGTACTTC
CASTGRYEQYF
>TRBV6-1|NA|TRBJ2-1|TRBD2
TGTGCCAGCAGTGGTCTGACTAGCGGGGTCTCAAATGAGCAGTTCTTC
CASSGLTSGVSNEQFF
>TRBV11-3|NA|TRBJ1-3|NA
TGTGCCAGCAGCGCAGACTCTCTTCGGACCCTACCTGGAAACACCATATATTTT
CASSADSLRTLPGNTIYF
>TRBV18|NA|TRBJ1-1|NA
TGTGCCAGCTCACCACTAGACAGGTCCCCTGAAGCTTTCTTT
CASSPLDRSPEAFF
>TRBV7-2|NA|TRBJ2-3|NA
TGTGCCAGCAGCCTAGAGGGTCGGGGACCCGCCGATACGCAGTATTTT
CASSLEGRGPADTQYF
>TRBV27|NA|TRBJ1-5|TRBD1
TGTGCCAGCAGTTCACGTACAGGGGCCAACAATCAGCCCCAGCATTTT
CASSSRTGANNQPQHF
>TRBV6-5|NA|TRBJ2-7|NA
TGTGCCAGCAGTTACACGGTAGAGGACTCCTACGAGCAGTACTTC
CASSYTVEDSYEQYF
>TRBV7-7|NA|TRBJ2-1|NA
TGTGCTAGCAGCCAGTCGGGCAACAATGAGCAGTTCTTC
CASSQSGNNEQFF
>TRBV6-5|NA|TRBJ2-7|NA
TGTGCCAGCAGCCTTAGACAGGCGGTCGAGCAGTACTTC
CASSLRQAVEQYF
>TRBV19|NA|TRBJ1-2|NA
TGTGCCAGGGCTCGATCCCGGACCGGTCATGGCTACACCTTC
CARARSRTGHGYTF
>TRBV7-8|NA|TRBJ2-7|NA
TGTGCCAGCAGCTTACCCCAAATGCCTACAAAAGAGGGTAAACTCTACGAGCAGTACTTC
CASSLPQMPTKEGKLYEQYF
>TRBV10-3|NA|TRBJ1-5|NA
TGTGCCATCAGTGACAGGGAAAGGGATCAGCCCCAGCATTTT
CAISDRERDQPQHF
>TRBV5-5|NA|TRBJ2-7|NA
TGTGCCAGCAGCTTGAGGACCCTCGGCGAGCAGTACTTC
CASSLRTLGEQYF
>TRBV28|NA|TRBJ1-1|NA
TGTGCCAGCAGAGAACAGAACACTGAAGCTTTCTTT
CASREQNTEAFF
>TRBV7-9|NA|TRBJ2-3|TRBD2
TGTGCCAGCAGGCTCGGACTAGCGGACTACACAGATACGCAGTATTTT
CASRLGLADYTDTQYF
>TRBV19|NA|TRBJ1-5|NA
TGTGCCAGTAGTATCGCAGGCAATCAGCCCCAGCATTTT
CASSIAGNQPQHF
>TRBV10-3|NA|TRBJ2-7|NA
TGTGCCACGATCGACAACAGGGAGAGCGACGAGCAGTACTTC
CATIDNRESDEQYF
>TRBV10-3|NA|TRBJ2-3|NA
TGTGCCATCAGTGTGGGGGGAGATACGCAGTATTTT
CAISVGGDTQYF
>TRBV5-1|NA|TRBJ2-1|NA
TGCGCCAGCAGCTTAAGGCTTTCGGCGGGACAGTACAATGAGCAGTTCTTC
CASSLRLSAGQYNEQFF
>TRBV9|once|TRBJ1-2|NA
TGTGCCAGCAGGAAGACAGGCGTTGTCTATGGCTACACCTTC
CASRKTGVVYGYTF
>TRBV28|NA|TRBJ2-7|TRBD2
TGTGCCAGCAGCCCCTTAAAGGTAGCGGGGTTTAACGAGCAGTACTTC
CASSPLKVAGFNEQYF
>TRBV6-1|NA|TRBJ2-7|NA
TGTGCCAGCAGTGAAGCGGCACCCGGGGAGTACTTC
CASSEAAPGEYF
>TRBV29-1|NA|TRBJ2-7|NA
TGCAGCGTTTCTAGGAAAAGCTTCTACGAGCAGTACTTC
CSVSRKSFYEQYF
>TRBV29-1|NA|TRBJ2-7|NA
TGCAGCGTAGAAGTCTTACAGGGATACGAGCAGTACTTC
CSVEVLQGYEQYF
>TRBV19|NA|TRBJ2-7|TRBD2
TGTGCCAGTAGTATGACGGGGACTAGCATCTACGAGCAGTACTTC
CASSMTGTSIYEQYF
>TRBV6-1|NA|TRBJ2-7|NA
TGTGCCAGCAGGAGACGGGAAAGCTCCTACGAGCAGTACTTC
CASRRRESSYEQYF
>TRBV30|NA|TRBJ1-1|NA
TGTGCCTGGGTCACGGGGTGGGACACTGAAGCTTTCTTT
CAWVTGWDTEAFF
>TRBV9|NA|TRBJ2-5|TRBD2
TGTGCCAGCAGCGTAGACGGACGACTAGCGGCCCAACAAGAGACCCAGTACTTC
CASSVDGRLAAQQETQYF
>TRBV4-1|NA|TRBJ1-4|NA
TGCGCCAGCAGCCAAGTAAGTTGGGGGAAACTGTTTTTT
CASSQVSWGKLFF
>TRBV18|NA|TRBJ2-7|TRBD1
TGTGCCAGCTCACCTATCGACAGGGGACCTTACGAGCAGTACTTC
CASSPIDRGPYEQYF
>TRBV4-1|NA|TRBJ2-1|NA
TGCGCCAGCAGCCAGGCCCGAGAAAATGAGCAGTTCTTC
CASSQARENEQFF
>TRBV9|once|TRBJ2-7|NA
TGTGCCAGCAGCGTCGGGGGACAGTCTTCCTACGAGCAGTACTTC
CASSVGGQSSYEQYF
>TRBV6-4|NA|TRBJ1-1|NA
TGTGCCACCGCCGAGCTCTGGAGGAACACTGAAGCTTTCTTT
CATAELWRNTEAFF
>TRBV19|NA|TRBJ2-1|NA
TGTGCCAGTCAAAAGCGGGTGGGTTCCTACAATGAGCAGTTCTTC
CASQKRVGSYNEQFF